This passage covers 9 T cell receptor beta chains from one sample sequenced in a study of shared clonotypes between healthy human individuals (TCRdb year 2020). Libraries were constructed by the immunoSEQ multiplex PCR assay. This is the immuneACCESS table as TCRdb keeps it, with only in-frame sequences that have V and J called. A part of the clones is gone; compared with another copy, unresolved V genes explain less than half, and the rest is unexplained. Present in this sample are 2 million or so clones, 95% of which were seen just once. The ten largest clones capture roughly 0.13% of the sample. Sequencing input: naive CD4+ T cells sorted from blood. The cell subset or site label of this sample denotes: CD45RA+ positively selected. The receptors were gathered from a man between 18 and 35 years old in good health.

The chain joins TRBV9 to TRBJ2-7; tentative D call: TRBD1 (6 bases). Deletions cut 4 bases from V and 3 bases from J, with 23 bases between. The CDR3 length is 17 residues. Germline loops: CDR1 SGDLS, CDR2 YYNGEE. The CDR3, as DNA: TGTGCCAGCAGCCCTAGAGGGGGTAGCAGGGCCGTCTACGAGCAGTACTTC. This sequence encodes CASSPRGGSRAVYEQYF.

The chain employs TRBV6-6 and TRBJ2-3; 8 positions match TRBD1. The CDR3 runs to 14 residues. In germline, CDR1 is MNHNY, CDR2 SVGAGI (reference sequence). V trimming: 6 bases; J trimming: 6 bases; junction bases outside the gene matches: 8. In nucleotides, the CDR3 is TGTGCCAGCAGCATTGGACAGGGTGGGGATACGCAGTATTTT. Translation: CASSIGQGGDTQYF.

The genes are TRBV4-1 and TRBJ1-2, with 8 nucleotides matching TRBD1. V was clipped by 1 base and J by 7 bases; unmatched bases: 8. Germline loops: CDR1 MGHRA, CDR2 YSYEKL. The CDR3 spans 15 residues. The CDR3 region has the DNA TGCGCCAGCAGCCAAGCTCAGGGGGCTATTCGTGGCTACACCTTC. Protein product: CASSQAQGAIRGYTF.

The genes are TRBV7-2 and TRBJ2-7; 11 bases fit TRBD2. The CDR3 sequence is 16 residues long. V dropped 5 bases and J dropped 2; count of bases not matched to a gene: 8. Germline V gives CDR1 SGHTA, CDR2 FQGNSA. CDR3 sequence reads: CASSPVSSGGTYEQYF. Written as DNA, the CDR3 is TGTGCCAGCAGCCCGGTGTCTAGCGGGGGGACCTACGAGCAGTACTTC.

As regards this clone: In the same sample, other DNA sequences code for this CDR3. V usage is TRBV29-1 and J usage is TRBJ1-2, with unresolved D. Germline V lookup: CDR1 SQVTM, CDR2 ANQGSEA. The CDR3 sequence is 12 residues long. The germline V and J ends were trimmed by 1 base and 5 bases, with 8 bases remaining between them. In DNA, the CDR3 is TGCAGCGTTGAAGGGGGAGGGTATGGCTACACCTTC. This encodes CSVEGGGYGYTF.

The rearrangement joins TRBV29-1 to TRBJ2-1, with 8 bases identical to TRBD1. This CDR3 is 13 amino acids long. Trimming removed 4 bases from V and 5 bases from J; junction bases left unmatched: 4. The germline CDR1 and CDR2 sequences are SQVTM and ANQGSEA. The CDR3 is CSVGRGRNNEQFF. CDR3 bases: TGCAGCGTTGGCAGGGGGCGTAACAATGAGCAGTTCTTC.

The V and J genes are TRBV6-6 and TRBJ2-7, with a weak D call TRBD2 (7 bases). The V and J ends lost 7 bases and 2 bases respectively, with 12 bases between them. The CDR3 length is 13 residues. CDR1 MNHNY and CDR2 SVGAGI come from the germline V gene (reference sequence). The CDR3 is CASNIGGAYEQYF. As DNA, the CDR3 is TGTGCCAGCAACATAGGGGGGGCCTACGAGCAGTACTTC.

CDR3 DNA sequence: TGTGCCAGCAGACTCCGGGGACACACCTACGAGCAGTACTTC. Protein: CASRLRGHTYEQYF. The chain carries TRBV7-2 and TRBJ2-7; D might be TRBD1 (6 bases). Germline V gene data show CDR1 as SGHTA and CDR2 as FQGNSA. The CDR3 has 14 amino acids. Trimming shortened V by 6 bases and J by 2 bases, and 14 bases separated the two germline ends.

In its sample, this clone was seen a few times. This chain links TRBV7-2 with TRBJ2-2, with 7 bases lining up with TRBD1. The V gene's germline CDR1 is SGHTA and CDR2 FQGNSA. After removal of 5 bases from V and 1 base from J, the junction contained 7 bases not matched to a gene. The CDR3 loop spans 16 amino acids. CDR3 sequence (DNA): TGTGCCAGCAGCCCCGAGAGGACAGGGAACACCGGGGAGCTGTTTTTT. Translating gives CASSPERTGNTGELFF.